The rows below give T cell receptor beta chains drawn from one sample of a study of cytomegalovirus exposure and HLA in healthy donors. Some clones are missing from TCRdb's copy, which holds only in-frame ones; the method was immunoSEQ multiplex PCR. The repertoire holds approximately 140,000 clones, with 70% to 80% as singletons. Sequenced material: PBMCs. These receptors were collected from a woman in her fifties or sixties in good health and CMV-seronegative. CDR3s include the opening cysteine and the closing phenylalanine or tryptophan. Each record gives: V gene, clone size, D gene, J gene, CDR3 DNA, CDR3 protein. A D gene is named only where the DNA matches it firmly. Clone size is stated in some rows and not others, as once, few, many or a class when expanded.

v_call: TRBV19; clone_size: NA; d_call: NA; j_call: TRBJ1-4; cdr3_nt: TGTGCCAGTGCAACAGGAAACGGCCCTAATGAAAAACTGTTTTTT; cdr3_aa: CASATGNGPNEKLFF
v_call: TRBV5-3; clone_size: NA; d_call: NA; j_call: TRBJ2-7; cdr3_nt: TGTGCCAGTCCCCATACTGACAGAAACTTC; cdr3_aa: CASPHTDRNF
v_call: TRBV29-1; clone_size: once; d_call: TRBD1; j_call: TRBJ2-3; cdr3_nt: TGCAGCGTTGTAGAGGGGGCCCGGCTGTATTTT; cdr3_aa: CSVVEGARLYF
v_call: TRBV4-1; clone_size: NA; d_call: TRBD2; j_call: TRBJ2-5; cdr3_nt: TGCGCCAGCAGCCAAAACCTAGCGGGGGGATTGGAGACCCAGTACTTC; cdr3_aa: CASSQNLAGGLETQYF
v_call: TRBV7-6; clone_size: once; d_call: TRBD1; j_call: TRBJ1-1; cdr3_nt: TGTGCCAGCAGCTTAGCGACAGGGCTCACTGAAGCTTTCTTT; cdr3_aa: CASSLATGLTEAFF
v_call: TRBV6-6; clone_size: NA; d_call: NA; j_call: TRBJ2-7; cdr3_nt: TGTGCCAGCAGTTACTCTTACGCAGGGCGAACCTACGAGCAGTACTTC; cdr3_aa: CASSYSYAGRTYEQYF
v_call: TRBV27; clone_size: NA; d_call: NA; j_call: TRBJ1-6; cdr3_nt: TGTGCCAGCAGTATTACAGGGAGTTATAATTCACCCCTCCACTTT; cdr3_aa: CASSITGSYNSPLHF
v_call: TRBV4-2; clone_size: once; d_call: NA; j_call: TRBJ1-1; cdr3_nt: TGTGCCAGCAGCCAAGCGAGTGGCACTGAAGCTTTCTTT; cdr3_aa: CASSQASGTEAFF
v_call: TRBV6-1; clone_size: NA; d_call: TRBD1; j_call: TRBJ2-7; cdr3_nt: TGTGCCAGCAGTGTCCGGGACAGGGATATCTACGAGCAGTACTTC; cdr3_aa: CASSVRDRDIYEQYF
v_call: TRBV6-6; clone_size: NA; d_call: NA; j_call: TRBJ1-2; cdr3_nt: TGTGCCAGCAGTTTTAAAGGCAGGGTGGGAGGCTACACCTTC; cdr3_aa: CASSFKGRVGGYTF
v_call: TRBV7-2; clone_size: NA; d_call: TRBD2; j_call: TRBJ2-7; cdr3_nt: TGTGCCAGCAGCTTAGTCCTAGCGGGGAGGGAGCAGTACTTC; cdr3_aa: CASSLVLAGREQYF
v_call: TRBV6-5; clone_size: NA; d_call: NA; j_call: TRBJ2-3; cdr3_nt: TGTGCCAGCAGTTCTACGGACAACACAGATACGCAGTATTTT; cdr3_aa: CASSSTDNTDTQYF
v_call: TRBV15; clone_size: NA; d_call: NA; j_call: TRBJ1-1; cdr3_nt: TGTGCCACCAGCACAGGGGACACTGAAGCTTTCTTT; cdr3_aa: CATSTGDTEAFF
v_call: TRBV11-3; clone_size: NA; d_call: NA; j_call: TRBJ2-7; cdr3_nt: TGTGCCAGCAGCCGGGACTCCTCCTACGAGCAGTACTTC; cdr3_aa: CASSRDSSYEQYF
v_call: TRBV28; clone_size: NA; d_call: TRBD1; j_call: TRBJ1-5; cdr3_nt: TGTGCCAGCAGTTTACCGGGACAGGGCTATAATCAGCCCCAGCATTTT; cdr3_aa: CASSLPGQGYNQPQHF
v_call: TRBV6-4; clone_size: NA; d_call: NA; j_call: TRBJ2-2; cdr3_nt: TGTGCCAGCAGTGAAATGGCAGGATCCACCGGGGAGCTGTTTTTT; cdr3_aa: CASSEMAGSTGELFF
v_call: TRBV5-1; clone_size: NA; d_call: TRBD1; j_call: TRBJ1-5; cdr3_nt: TGCGCCAGCAGCTTGGATGGACAGGGTAATCAGCCCCAGCATTTT; cdr3_aa: CASSLDGQGNQPQHF
v_call: TRBV4-1; clone_size: few; d_call: NA; j_call: TRBJ1-2; cdr3_nt: TGCGCCAGCAGCCAAGTTCAGGGTACCGATGGCTACACCTTC; cdr3_aa: CASSQVQGTDGYTF
v_call: TRBV28; clone_size: NA; d_call: NA; j_call: TRBJ1-6; cdr3_nt: TGTGCCAGCAGTTTGGCGGGGAGCTCCTATAATTCACCCCTCCACTTT; cdr3_aa: CASSLAGSSYNSPLHF
v_call: TRBV6-5; clone_size: NA; d_call: NA; j_call: TRBJ1-1; cdr3_nt: TGTGCCAGCAGAGCGCTGGGCACTGAAGCTTTCTTT; cdr3_aa: CASRALGTEAFF
v_call: TRBV19; clone_size: NA; d_call: TRBD1; j_call: TRBJ1-4; cdr3_nt: TGTGCCAGTGCTGACAGGGCTAATGAAAAACTGTTTTTT; cdr3_aa: CASADRANEKLFF